These 11 T cell receptor beta chains came from one sample sequenced in a study of Ad26.COV2.S vaccination and SARS-CoV-2 variants. TCRdb's table, derived via immunoSEQ multiplex PCR, lists solely in-frame clones and lacks some. The profile covers some 320,000 clones, with around four fifths appearing a single time and 2% to 2.5% taken by the ten largest. Treatment denoted: 15 to 20 received Ad26.COV2.S at low or high dose, single or two shots; about 5 received placebo; per-sample allocation not given. Specimen acquisition occurred on day 63 following the initial vaccine or placebo injection. The starting material was peripheral blood, obtained in a trial of Ad26.COV2.S vaccine versus placebo. These receptors came from a person between 18 and 59 years old who received the Ad26.COV2.S COVID-19 vaccine or a placebo.

The chain employs TRBV5-1 and TRBJ2-7, with TRBD2 matching 9 bases. Germline CDR1 SGHRS, CDR2 YFSETQ. The CDR3 has 15 residues. V gave up 2 bases and J gave up 3 bases; unmatched junction bases: 6. The CDR3 DNA reads TGCGCCAGCAGCTTCCAGCGGGGGGCCAACTACGAGCAGTACTTC. This gives the protein CASSFQRGANYEQYF. The whole variable domain, remainder taken from reference TRBV5-1 and TRBJ2-7, is KAGVTQTPRYLIKTRGQQVTLSCSPISGHRSVSWYQQTPGQGLQFLFEYFSETQRNKGNFPGRFSGRQFSNSRSEMNVSTLELGDSALYLCASSFQRGANYEQYFGPGTRLTVT.

The CDR3 loop reads CASRPRGLNTGELFF. Here the CDR3 DNA reads TGTGCCAGCAGACCCCGGGGACTGAACACCGGGGAGCTGTTTTTT. The V and J genes are TRBV2 and TRBJ2-2, with D perhaps matching TRBD2 (6 bases). The CDR3 sequence is 15 residues long. With 6 bases removed from V and 1 base from J, the gap between germline ends came to 12 bases. Germline V gene sequence: CDR1 SNHLY, CDR2 FYNNEI.

The chain combines TRBV18 with TRBJ2-7; D is unresolved. V shed 3 bases and J shed 0 bases, with 6 bases lying between them. This CDR3 region has 13 residues. CDR1 is KGHSH, CDR2 LQKENI, per germline. CDR3 residues: CASSPGYSYEQYF. CDR3 DNA sequence: TGTGCCAGCTCACCGGGATACTCCTACGAGCAGTACTTC.

The rearrangement uses TRBV5-1 and TRBJ2-6; 8 positions match TRBD1. The CDR3 is made up of 18 amino acids. The germline V gene has CDR1 SGHRS and CDR2 YFSETQ. With V trimmed by 4 bases and J by 0 bases, 9 bases remained unmatched. This CDR3 reads CASSLKTGEISGANVLTF. The CDR3 region has the DNA TGCGCCAGCAGCCTTAAGACAGGGGAGATCTCTGGGGCCAACGTCCTGACTTTC.

The chain employs TRBV11-3 and TRBJ2-6; D is unresolved. CDR1 is SGHNT and CDR2 is YENEEA in the germline V gene. This CDR3 contains 16 residues. Trimming cost V 5 bases and J 0 bases, with 11 bases left between them. The CDR3 here is CASSPRQDSGANVLTF. In DNA, the CDR3 is TGTGCCAGCAGCCCGCGGCAGGACTCTGGGGCCAACGTCCTGACTTTC.

This chain joins TRBV11-3 and TRBJ1-2; D is perhaps TRBD1 (5 bases). The CDR3 runs to 13 residues. Per germline, CDR1 SGHNT and CDR2 YENEEA. Between the trimmed V and J ends, which lost 5 bases and 3 bases, there was a span of 10 bases. The CDR3 nucleotides are TGTGCCAGCAGCCGGCGGGGGGACTATGGCTACACCTTC. Amino acids: CASSRRGDYGYTF.

The V and J genes are TRBV9 and TRBJ2-2; TRBD1 might be the D (5 bases). The CDR3 consists of 14 residues. Germline V CDR1 and CDR2: SGDLS, YYNGEE. Trimming left V 0 bases short and J 13 bases short, with 16 bases between. The CDR3 sequence is CASSVDPGSGALFF. The CDR3 DNA sequence: TGTGCCAGCAGCGTAGATCCAGGGTCGGGTGCGCTGTTTTTT.

The chain joins TRBV4-2 to TRBJ1-4; D is possibly TRBD1 (5 bases). The germline CDR1 and CDR2 sequences are LGHNA and YNFKEQ. Trimming cost V 1 base and J 8 bases, with 14 bases left between them. The CDR3 is made up of 15 amino acids. The CDR3 coding sequence is TGTGCCAGCAGCCAAGCAGGGACGGAGGTCGAAAAACTGTTTTTT. This gives the protein CASSQAGTEVEKLFF.

A word on this clone: Relative to the germline gene, one junction end is altered; a read error may explain this. The V and J genes are TRBV10-1 and TRBJ2-5; D is undetermined. Germline-derived CDR1 and CDR2 are WNHNN and SYGVQD (reference sequence). The CDR3 runs 13 residues. This CDR3 reads CASSVETQGTQYF. DNA of the CDR3: TGCGCCAGCAGTGTTGAGACGCAAGGGACCCAGTACTTC.

The J gene is TRBJ1-5, the V gene TRBV7-9; D is possibly TRBD1 (5 bases). V dropped 5 bases and J dropped 3 bases, with 17 bases sitting between them. The germline gives CDR1 SEHNR, CDR2 FQNEAQ (reference sequence). The CDR3 length is 16 residues. The CDR3 protein is CASSPGWSGPNQPQHF. CDR3 nucleotide sequence: TGTGCCAGCAGCCCCGGATGGTCGGGGCCCAATCAGCCCCAGCATTTT.

The chain couples TRBV3-1 (or the pseudogene TRBV3-2) to TRBJ2-7; 9 bases fit TRBD1. Germline values: CDR1 LGHDT, CDR2 YNNKEL (reference sequence). V was pared by 4 bases and J by 5 bases, with 9 bases of the junction left unmatched. The CDR3 extends over 15 amino acids. CDR3 coding DNA: TGTGCCAGCAGCCCGACCTCGGGACAGGGCAACGAGCAGTACTTC. Translating it yields CASSPTSGQGNEQYF.